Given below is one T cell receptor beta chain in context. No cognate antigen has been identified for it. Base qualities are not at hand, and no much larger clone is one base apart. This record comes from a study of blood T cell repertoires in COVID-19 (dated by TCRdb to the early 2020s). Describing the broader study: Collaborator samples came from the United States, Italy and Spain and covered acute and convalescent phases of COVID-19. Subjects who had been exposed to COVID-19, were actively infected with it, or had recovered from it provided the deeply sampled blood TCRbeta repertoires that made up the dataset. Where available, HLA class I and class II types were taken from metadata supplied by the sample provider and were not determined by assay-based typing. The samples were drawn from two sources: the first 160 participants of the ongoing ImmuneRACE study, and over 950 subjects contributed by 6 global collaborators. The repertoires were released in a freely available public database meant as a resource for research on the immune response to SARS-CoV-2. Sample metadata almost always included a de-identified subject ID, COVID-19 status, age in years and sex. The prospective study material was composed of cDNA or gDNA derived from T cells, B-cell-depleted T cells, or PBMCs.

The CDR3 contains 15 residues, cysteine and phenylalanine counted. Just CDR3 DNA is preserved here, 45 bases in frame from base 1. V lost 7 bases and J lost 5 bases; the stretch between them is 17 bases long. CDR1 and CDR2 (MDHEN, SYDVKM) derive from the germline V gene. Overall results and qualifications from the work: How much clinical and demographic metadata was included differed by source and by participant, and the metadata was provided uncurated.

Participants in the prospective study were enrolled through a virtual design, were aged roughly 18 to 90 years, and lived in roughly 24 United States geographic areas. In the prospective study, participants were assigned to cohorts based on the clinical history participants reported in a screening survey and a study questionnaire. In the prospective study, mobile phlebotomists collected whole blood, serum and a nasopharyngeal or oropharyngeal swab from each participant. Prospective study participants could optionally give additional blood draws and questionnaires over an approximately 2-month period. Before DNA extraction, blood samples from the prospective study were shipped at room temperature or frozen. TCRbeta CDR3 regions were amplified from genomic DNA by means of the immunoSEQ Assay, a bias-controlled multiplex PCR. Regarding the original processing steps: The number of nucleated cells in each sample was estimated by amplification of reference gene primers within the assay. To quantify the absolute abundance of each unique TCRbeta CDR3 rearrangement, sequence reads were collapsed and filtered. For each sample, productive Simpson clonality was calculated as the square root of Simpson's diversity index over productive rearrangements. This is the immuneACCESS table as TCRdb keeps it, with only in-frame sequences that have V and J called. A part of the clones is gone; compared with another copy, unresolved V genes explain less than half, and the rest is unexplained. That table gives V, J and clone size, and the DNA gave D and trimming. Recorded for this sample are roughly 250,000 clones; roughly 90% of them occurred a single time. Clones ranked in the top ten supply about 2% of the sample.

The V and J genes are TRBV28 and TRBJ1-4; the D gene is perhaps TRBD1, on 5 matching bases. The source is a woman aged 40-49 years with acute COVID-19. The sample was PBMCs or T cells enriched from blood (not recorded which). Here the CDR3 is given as CASTLQTVGNEKLFF. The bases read TGTGCCAGCACCCTACAGACAGTTGGGAATGAAAAACTGTTTTTT.